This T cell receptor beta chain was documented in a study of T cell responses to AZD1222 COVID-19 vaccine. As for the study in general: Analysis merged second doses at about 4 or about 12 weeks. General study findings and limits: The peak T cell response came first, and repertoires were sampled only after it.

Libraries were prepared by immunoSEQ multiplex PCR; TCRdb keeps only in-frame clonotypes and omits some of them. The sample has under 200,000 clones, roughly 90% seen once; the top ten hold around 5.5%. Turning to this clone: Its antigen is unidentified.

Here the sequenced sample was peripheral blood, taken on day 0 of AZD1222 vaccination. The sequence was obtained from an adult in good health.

The CDR3 coding sequence is TGTGCCAGCAGCGTAGAGGTGACCGCTGGACCCTACAATGAGCAGTTCTTC. Its translation: CASSVEVTAGPYNEQFF. The V call is TRBV9, the J call TRBJ2-1; D remains unclear. CDR1 is SGDLS, CDR2 YYNGEE, per germline. CDR3 length: 17 amino acids. V shed 0 bases and J shed 2 bases, with 15 bases lying between them.